This T cell receptor beta chain was identified in a study of blood T cell repertoires in COVID-19. Study-level information: In each case, the material was cDNA or gDNA derived from T cells, B-cell-depleted T cells, or PBMCs.

Using immunoSEQ multiplex PCR, the repertoire was profiled, and TCRdb retains in-frame clones only, with some absent. Among 230,000 or so clones, approximately 84% were seen once, and the ten largest hold around 4.4%. Trimming removed 2 bases from V and 2 bases from J, with 6 bases in between. CDR1 is MNHNY and CDR2 is SVGAGI in the germline V gene (reference sequence). This CDR3 has 14 residues. Sequenced sample: peripheral blood. J is TRBJ2-2 and V is TRBV6-6, with TRBD1 as a possible D gene (5 bases). The TCR sequence derives from a middle-aged man with active or convalescent COVID-19. For the CDR3, the DNA is TGTGCCAGCAGTTACGACAGAAACACCGGGGAGCTGTTTTTT. It codes for CASSYDRNTGELFF.